This T cell receptor (beta chain) is drawn from a study of blood T cell repertoires in COVID-19. Study-level background: The United States, Italy and Spain were the sources of the acute and convalescent COVID-19 samples. PBMCs, B-cell-depleted T cells, or T cells provided the cDNA or gDNA that made up the material.

The germline V gene has CDR1 SEHNR and CDR2 FQNEAQ (reference sequence). The CDR3 spans 16 residues. Unmatched junction bases numbered 11, after V lost 6 bases and J lost 7 bases. Data came from immunoSEQ multiplex PCR; TCRdb stores just in-frame clones and leaves some out. The table lists nearly 45,000 clones, roughly 80% of them singletons. J is TRBJ1-6 and V is TRBV7-9, with 8 bases matching TRBD1. This receptor was taken from a human donor in a cohort sampled during active COVID-19. The sequenced sample was peripheral blood. In DNA, the CDR3 is TGTGCCAGCAGTTCCCCGGGACAGGAAAGAAATTCACCCCTCCACTTT. This encodes CASSSPGQERNSPLHF.